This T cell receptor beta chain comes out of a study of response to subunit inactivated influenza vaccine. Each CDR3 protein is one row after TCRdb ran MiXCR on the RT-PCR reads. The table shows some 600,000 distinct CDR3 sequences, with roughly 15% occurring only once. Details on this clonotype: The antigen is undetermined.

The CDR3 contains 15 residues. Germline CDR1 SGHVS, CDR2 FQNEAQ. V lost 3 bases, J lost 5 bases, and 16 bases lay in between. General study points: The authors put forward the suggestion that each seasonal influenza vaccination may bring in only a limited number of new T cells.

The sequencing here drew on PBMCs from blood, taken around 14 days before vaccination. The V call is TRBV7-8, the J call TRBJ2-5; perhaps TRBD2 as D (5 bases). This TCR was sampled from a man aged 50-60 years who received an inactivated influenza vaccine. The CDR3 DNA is TGTGCCAGCAGCTTCGGGATATCGAGAGGGGAGACCCAGTACTTC. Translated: CASSFGISRGETQYF.